Below, 12 T cell receptor beta chains from the same sample are listed, as sequenced in a study of cytomegalovirus exposure and HLA in healthy donors. Researchers ran the PCR with 60 Vbeta and 13 Jbeta primers. The data were produced by immunoSEQ multiplex PCR, yet TCRdb's version contains in-frame clones alone and is incomplete. Among fewer than 250,000 clones listed, over 75% were seen once. The sample taken for sequencing was PBMCs. These TCRs come from a human donor in good health.

The chain carries TRBV28 and TRBJ2-1, with TRBD2 matching over 12 bases. The CDR3 has 14 residues. V was pared by 3 bases and J by 9 bases, with 3 bases of the junction left unmatched. The germline CDR1 and CDR2 sequences are MDHEN and SYDVKM. CDR3 sequence reads: CASSFGLAGREQFF. Written as DNA, the CDR3 is TGTGCCAGCAGTTTCGGACTAGCGGGACGTGAGCAGTTCTTC.

J is TRBJ2-7 and V is TRBV11-1; D may be TRBD2 (5 bases). The germline V gene has CDR1 SGHAT and CDR2 FQDESV (reference sequence). The CDR3 is 15 amino acids. V dropped 5 bases and J dropped 3 bases, with 17 bases sitting between them. The CDR3 loop reads CASSPPSLAIYEQYF. CDR3 nucleotides: TGTGCCAGCAGCCCCCCGAGCCTAGCCATCTACGAGCAGTACTTC.

The genes are TRBV10-3 and TRBJ1-2, with D maybe TRBD1 (6 bases). Per germline, CDR1 ENHRY and CDR2 SYGVKD. The V gene lost 0 bases and the J gene lost 4 bases, with 12 bases spanning the gap. The CDR3 has 15 amino acids. The CDR3 spells CAISESGQPPYGYTF. In DNA, the CDR3 is TGTGCCATCAGTGAGTCCGGACAGCCTCCCTATGGCTACACCTTC.

The genes are TRBV28 and TRBJ2-7, with no clear D. This CDR3 region has 13 residues. Looked up from germline, CDR1 is MDHEN and CDR2 is SYDVKM. Trimming shortened V by 7 bases and J by 3 bases, and 13 bases separated the two germline ends. The CDR3 reads CASIAHEVYEQYF. CDR3 sequence (DNA): TGTGCCAGCATAGCCCACGAGGTCTACGAGCAGTACTTC.

The rearrangement joins TRBV11-2 to TRBJ2-7; 9 bases are a match to TRBD1. Germline CDR1 SGHAT, CDR2 FQNNGV. This CDR3 is 16 amino acids long. V shed 5 bases and J 2 bases; nucleotides not matched to a gene: 10. The CDR3 reads CASSPILRTGAYEQYF. The CDR3 bases are TGTGCCAGCAGCCCCATCCTGCGGACAGGGGCCTACGAGCAGTACTTC.

The chain couples TRBV19 to TRBJ1-4; 10 bases align to TRBD1. Germline V gene data show CDR1 as LNHDA and CDR2 as SQIVND (reference sequence). Trimming at V came to 5 bases and at J to 6 bases, leaving 3 bases not matched to a gene. This CDR3 contains 14 residues. CDR3 in DNA: TGTGCCAGTAGTCCGACAGGGGGCGATGAAAAACTGTTTTTT. Protein product: CASSPTGGDEKLFF. The full variable domain, with the rest looked up from reference TRBV19 and TRBJ1-4, is DGGITQSPKYLFRKEGQNVTLSCEQNLNHDAMYWYRQDPGQGLRLIYYSQIVNDFQKGDIAEGYSVSREKKESFPLTVTSAQKNPTAFYLCASSPTGGDEKLFFGSGTQLSVL.

Written as DNA, the CDR3 is TGTGCTAGTGGTTTGGTGAGCGGGGTACCCTACGAGCAGTACTTC. Amino acid sequence: CASGLVSGVPYEQYF. The rearrangement links TRBV12-5 to TRBJ2-7, with TRBD2 matching 7 bases. Per the germline V gene, CDR1 is LGHNT and CDR2 is FRNRAP. The V segment lost 0 bases and the J segment 2 bases; nucleotides outside the gene matches: 4. The CDR3 runs to 15 residues.

The chain uses TRBV7-9 and TRBJ2-3; possible D gene TRBD1, 5 bases. The CDR3 extends over 14 amino acids. V gave up 0 bases and J gave up 2 bases, with 6 bases separating them. Per the germline V gene, CDR1 is SEHNR and CDR2 is FQNEAQ (reference sequence). In DNA form, the CDR3 reads TGTGCCAGCAGCTTAGCACAGGCCACAGATACGCAGTATTTT. Its protein product is CASSLAQATDTQYF.

The V gene is TRBV9, the J gene TRBJ2-3; 8 nucleotides line up with TRBD2. CDR1 and CDR2 from the germline V gene are SGDLS and YYNGEE. CDR3 length equals 15 residues. V gave up 4 bases and J gave up 0 bases; unmatched junction bases: 4. The CDR3 DNA reads TGTGCCAGCAGCCTTACTAGCGGTAGCACAGATACGCAGTATTTT. Amino acids: CASSLTSGSTDTQYF.

This chain links TRBV13 with TRBJ2-3; TRBD2 agrees at 13 bases. V was pared by 5 bases and J by 4 bases, with 9 bases of the junction left unmatched. This CDR3 has 17 amino acids. Looked up from germline, CDR1 is PRHDT and CDR2 is FYEKMQ (reference sequence). CDR3 DNA sequence: TGTGCCAGCAGCGATGCTAGACTAGCGGGAGGACCAGATACGCAGTATTTT. It encodes CASSDARLAGGPDTQYF.

The chain employs TRBV6-6 and TRBJ1-1, with 7 bases that match TRBD1. The CDR3 loop spans 15 amino acids. Germline V CDR1 and CDR2: MNHNY, SVGAGI (reference sequence). V trimming: 8 bases; J trimming: 6 bases; junction bases outside the gene matches: 15. The CDR3 loop reads CASGDRERIKPEAFF. CDR3 nucleotides: TGTGCCAGCGGAGACAGGGAACGAATTAAACCTGAAGCTTTCTTT.

V gene TRBV5-6 combines with J gene TRBJ2-1; TRBD1 matches 7 bases. The CDR3 spans 18 residues. V was clipped by 0 bases and J by 2 bases; unmatched bases: 11. CDR1 and CDR2 from the germline V gene are SGHDT and YYEEEE. The CDR3 sequence is CASSLAQGWQGAYNEQFF. The CDR3 bases are TGTGCCAGCAGCTTGGCTCAGGGTTGGCAGGGGGCCTACAATGAGCAGTTCTTC.